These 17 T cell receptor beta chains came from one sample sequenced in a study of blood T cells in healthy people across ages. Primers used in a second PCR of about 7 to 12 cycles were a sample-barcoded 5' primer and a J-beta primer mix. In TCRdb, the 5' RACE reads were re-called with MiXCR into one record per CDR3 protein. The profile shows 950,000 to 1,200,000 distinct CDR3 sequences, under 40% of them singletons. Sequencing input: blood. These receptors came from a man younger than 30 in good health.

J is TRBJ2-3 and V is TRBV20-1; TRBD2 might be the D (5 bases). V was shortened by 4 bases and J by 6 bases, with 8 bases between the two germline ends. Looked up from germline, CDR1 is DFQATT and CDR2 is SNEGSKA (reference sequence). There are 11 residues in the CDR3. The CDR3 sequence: CSAMTTDTQYF. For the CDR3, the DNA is TGCAGTGCTATGACTACCGATACGCAGTATTTT.

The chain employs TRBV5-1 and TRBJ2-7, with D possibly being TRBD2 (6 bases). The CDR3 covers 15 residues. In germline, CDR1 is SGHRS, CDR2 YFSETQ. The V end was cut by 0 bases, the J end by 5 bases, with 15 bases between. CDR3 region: CASSLVLAKSHEQYF. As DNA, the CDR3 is TGCGCCAGCAGCTTGGTTCTAGCGAAGTCCCACGAGCAGTACTTC.

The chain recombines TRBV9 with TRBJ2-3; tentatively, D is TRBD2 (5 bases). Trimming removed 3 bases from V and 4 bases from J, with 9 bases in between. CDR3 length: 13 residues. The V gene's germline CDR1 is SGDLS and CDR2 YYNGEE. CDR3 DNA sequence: TGTGCCAGCAGCGGTAGCGATCCAGATACGCAGTATTTT. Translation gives CASSGSDPDTQYF.

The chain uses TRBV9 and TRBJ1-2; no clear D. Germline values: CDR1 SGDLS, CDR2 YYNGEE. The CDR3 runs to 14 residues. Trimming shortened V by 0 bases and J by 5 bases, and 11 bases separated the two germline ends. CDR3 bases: TGTGCCAGCAGCGTAGCTTCGAGACCATATGGCTACACCTTC. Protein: CASSVASRPYGYTF. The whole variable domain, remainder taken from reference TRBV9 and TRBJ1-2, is DSGVTQTPKHLITATGQRVTLRCSPRSGDLSVYWYQQSLDQGLQFLIQYYNGEERAKGNILERFSAQQFPDLHSELNLSSLELGDSALYFCASSVASRPYGYTFGSGTRLTVV.

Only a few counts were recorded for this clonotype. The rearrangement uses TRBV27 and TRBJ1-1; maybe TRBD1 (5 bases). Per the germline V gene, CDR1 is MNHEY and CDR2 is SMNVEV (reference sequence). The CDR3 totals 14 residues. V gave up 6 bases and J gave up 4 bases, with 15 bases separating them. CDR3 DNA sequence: TGTGCCAGCAGAACCCAGGGACCGAGCACTGAAGCTTTCTTT. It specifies CASRTQGPSTEAFF.

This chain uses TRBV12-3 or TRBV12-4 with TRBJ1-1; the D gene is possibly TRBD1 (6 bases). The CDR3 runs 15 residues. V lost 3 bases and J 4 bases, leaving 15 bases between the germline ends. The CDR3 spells CASSFLQGFVTEAFF. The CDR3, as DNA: TGTGCCAGCAGTTTTCTACAGGGTTTCGTCACTGAAGCTTTCTTT.

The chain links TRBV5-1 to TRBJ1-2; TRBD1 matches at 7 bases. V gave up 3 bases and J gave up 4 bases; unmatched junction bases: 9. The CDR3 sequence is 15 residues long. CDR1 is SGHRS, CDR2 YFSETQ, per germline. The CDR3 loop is CASSSGTAVRYGYTF. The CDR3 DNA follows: TGCGCCAGCAGCTCCGGGACAGCCGTCCGCTATGGCTACACCTTC.

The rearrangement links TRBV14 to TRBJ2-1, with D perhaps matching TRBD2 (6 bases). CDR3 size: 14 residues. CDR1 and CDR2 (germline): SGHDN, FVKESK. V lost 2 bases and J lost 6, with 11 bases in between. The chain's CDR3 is CASSQFAGSNEQFF. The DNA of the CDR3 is TGTGCCAGCAGCCAATTTGCGGGGTCCAATGAGCAGTTCTTC.

The CDR3 DNA reads as TGTGCCAGCAGCGGTAGGACAGGGGGTAGATGGCTACGGAATGAGCAGTACTTC. Translated: CASSGRTGGRWLRNEQYF. The chain has TRBV7-9 and TRBJ2-7; 10 positions match TRBD1. The CDR3 contains 18 residues. From germline, CDR1 is SEHNR and CDR2 FQNEAQ (reference sequence). V was clipped by 5 bases and J by 7 bases; unmatched bases: 20.

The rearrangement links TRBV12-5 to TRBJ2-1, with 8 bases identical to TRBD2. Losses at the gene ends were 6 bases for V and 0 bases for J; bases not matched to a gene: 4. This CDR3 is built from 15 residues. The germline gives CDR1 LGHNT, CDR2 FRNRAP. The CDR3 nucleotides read TGTGCTAGTGGCGTAGCGGGGAACTCCTACAATGAGCAGTTCTTC. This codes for CASGVAGNSYNEQFF.

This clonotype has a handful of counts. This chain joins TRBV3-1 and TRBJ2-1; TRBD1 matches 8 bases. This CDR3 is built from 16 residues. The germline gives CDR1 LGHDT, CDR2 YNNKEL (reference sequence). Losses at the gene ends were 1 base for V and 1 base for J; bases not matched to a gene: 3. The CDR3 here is CASSQVRGRSYNEQFF. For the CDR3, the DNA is TGTGCCAGCAGCCAAGTCAGGGGGCGGTCCTACAATGAGCAGTTCTTC.

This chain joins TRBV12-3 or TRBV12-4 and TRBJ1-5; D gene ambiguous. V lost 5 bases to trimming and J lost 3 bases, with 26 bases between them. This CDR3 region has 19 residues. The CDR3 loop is CASSESKRVGGIYNQPQHF. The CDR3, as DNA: TGTGCCAGCAGTGAATCTAAAAGGGTGGGAGGGATATACAATCAGCCCCAGCATTTT.

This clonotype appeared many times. The CDR3 sequence: CASRSRQGGNQPQHF. In DNA form, the CDR3 reads TGTGCCAGCAGATCAAGGCAGGGTGGAAATCAGCCCCAGCATTTT. This chain links TRBV2 with TRBJ1-5, with a weak D call TRBD1 (5 bases). Between the trimmed V and J ends, which lost 6 bases and 4 bases, there was a span of 16 bases. CDR1 is SNHLY, CDR2 FYNNEI, per germline. The CDR3 is made up of 15 amino acids.

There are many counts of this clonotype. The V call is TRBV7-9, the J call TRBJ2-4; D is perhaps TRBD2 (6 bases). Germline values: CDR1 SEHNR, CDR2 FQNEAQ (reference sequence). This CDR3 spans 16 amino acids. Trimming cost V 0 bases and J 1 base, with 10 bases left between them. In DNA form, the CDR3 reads TGTGCCAGCAGCTTAGCCACGGGGGTGGCCAAAAACATTCAGTACTTC. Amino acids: CASSLATGVAKNIQYF.

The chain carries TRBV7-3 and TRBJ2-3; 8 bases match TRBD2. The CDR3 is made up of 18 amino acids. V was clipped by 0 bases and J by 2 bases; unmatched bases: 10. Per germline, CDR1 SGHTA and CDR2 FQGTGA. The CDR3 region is CASSLTGQRGPNTDTQYF. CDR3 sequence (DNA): TGTGCCAGCAGCTTAACGGGTCAGCGGGGGCCGAACACAGATACGCAGTATTTT.

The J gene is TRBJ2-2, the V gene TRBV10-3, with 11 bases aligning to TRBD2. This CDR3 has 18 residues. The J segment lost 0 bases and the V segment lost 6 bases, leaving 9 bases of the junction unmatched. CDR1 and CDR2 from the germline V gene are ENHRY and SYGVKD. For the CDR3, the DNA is TGTGCCATCAGACCGACTAGCGGGGTTGTCGCGAACACCGGGGAGCTGTTTTTT. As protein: CAIRPTSGVVANTGELFF.

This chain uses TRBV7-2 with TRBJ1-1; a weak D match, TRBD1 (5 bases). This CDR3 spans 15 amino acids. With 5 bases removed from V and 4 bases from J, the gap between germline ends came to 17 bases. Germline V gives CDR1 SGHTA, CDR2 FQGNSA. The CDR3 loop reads CASSPGHTVSTEAFF. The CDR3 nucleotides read TGTGCCAGCAGCCCTGGACACACCGTGTCCACTGAAGCTTTCTTT.